These 20 T cell receptor beta chains came from one sample sequenced in a study of CD8 T cells in Susac syndrome. It was with random hexamers that roughly 0.5 to 1 ug RNA was reverse transcribed. TCRdb used MiXCR to reprocess the immunoSEQ multiplex PCR reads, holding one entry per CDR3 protein. There are fewer than 300,000 distinct CDR3 sequences in the sample; roughly 84% occur only once, and about 0.11% lies in the top ten. Specimen: CD8+ T cells from PBMCs. The receptors here all came from a human donor with multiple sclerosis.

The V and J genes are TRBV7-3 and TRBJ2-7; TRBD2 agrees at 12 bases. V lost 3 bases to trimming and J lost 2 bases; unmatched junction nucleotides: 2. The CDR3 consists of 15 residues. Looked up from germline, CDR1 is SGHTA and CDR2 is FQGTGA. The CDR3 loop is CASSFGLAGTYEQYF. The DNA for the CDR3 is TGTGCCAGCAGCTTTGGACTAGCGGGGACCTACGAGCAGTACTTC.

This chain uses TRBV19 with TRBJ2-2; no clear D gene. Deletions cut 6 bases from V and 4 bases from J, with 6 bases between. CDR3 length: 12 amino acids. CDR1 and CDR2 (germline): LNHDA, SQIVND (reference sequence). CDR3 loop: CASRPSTGELFF. The CDR3 nucleotides read TGTGCCAGTAGACCCAGCACCGGGGAGCTGTTTTTT.

This chain connects TRBV5-5 to TRBJ2-5; D is tentatively TRBD1 or TRBD2 (6 bases each). Trimming stripped 3 bases from V and 1 base from J, with 22 bases between. The germline V gene encodes CDR1 SGHKS and CDR2 YYEKEE (reference sequence). The CDR3 runs 18 residues. In nucleotides, the CDR3 is TGTGCCAGCAGCTCGAATCGGGGGCCCCCCACCTTCCAAGAGACCCAGTACTTC. It translates to CASSSNRGPPTFQETQYF.

The J gene is TRBJ2-1, the V gene TRBV27, with 9 bases that match TRBD2. The CDR3 consists of 15 residues. Trimming took 5 bases from V and 6 from J; bases not matched to a gene: 8. Germline CDR1 reads MNHEY; CDR2 reads SMNVEV (reference sequence). The DNA for the CDR3 is TGTGCCAGCAGTCAACCGACTAGCGGCGGCAATGAGCAGTTCTTC. It specifies CASSQPTSGGNEQFF.

This chain uses TRBV14 with TRBJ2-5; no reliable D call. The V gene's germline CDR1 is SGHDN and CDR2 FVKESK. The V gene lost 4 bases and the J gene lost 1 base, with 10 bases spanning the gap. The CDR3 is 14 amino acids. The CDR3 nucleotides read TGTGCCAGCAGCCCCCTAAATTCCCAAGAGACCCAGTACTTC. It specifies CASSPLNSQETQYF.

The rearrangement joins TRBV6-5 to TRBJ2-5; D ambiguous. V was cut by 0 bases and J by 4 bases, with 3 bases left in between. Germline loops: CDR1 MNHEY, CDR2 SVGAGI. This CDR3 is 12 amino acids long. The CDR3 region is CASSYSTETQYF. The DNA of the CDR3 is TGTGCCAGCAGTTACTCGACAGAGACCCAGTACTTC.

The gene calls are TRBV27 and TRBJ2-3, with TRBD2 identical over 7 bases. J was trimmed by 2 bases and V by 2 bases; bases with no gene match: 7. The germline gives CDR1 MNHEY, CDR2 SMNVEV (reference sequence). This CDR3 comprises 16 residues. Written as DNA, the CDR3 is TGTGCCAGCAGTTTAGGGGGGAGGGCCTTCACAGATACGCAGTATTTT. This encodes CASSLGGRAFTDTQYF.

J is TRBJ1-5 and V is TRBV6-5, with 8 bases lining up with TRBD1. The CDR3 runs 12 residues. Germline CDR1 and CDR2: MNHEY and SVGAGI. CDR3 sequence reads: CASWTGYQPQHF. The CDR3 DNA follows: TGTGCAAGTTGGACAGGGTATCAGCCCCAGCATTTT.

The rearrangement uses TRBV28 and TRBJ1-1; no firm D call. V lost 3 bases and J lost 4, with 15 bases in between. The CDR3 totals 15 residues. The germline V gene has CDR1 MDHEN and CDR2 SYDVKM. The CDR3 region has the DNA TGTGCCAGCAGTTTTCCGGGTGGGGTGAGCACTGAAGCTTTCTTT. Its translation: CASSFPGGVSTEAFF.

This chain links TRBV19 with TRBJ1-1, with D possibly matching TRBD1 (5 bases). There are 16 residues in the CDR3. Germline V lookup: CDR1 LNHDA, CDR2 SQIVND (reference sequence). The V and J ends lost 9 bases and 1 base respectively, with 21 bases between them. The CDR3: CASLSLAGLKNTEAFF. In DNA, the CDR3 is TGTGCCAGCCTGTCCCTCGCGGGGCTAAAGAACACTGAAGCTTTCTTT.

The chain has TRBV7-9 and TRBJ2-3, with D hard to call. CDR3 length: 14 amino acids. In germline, CDR1 is SEHNR, CDR2 FQNEAQ (reference sequence). V lost 2 bases and J 4 bases, leaving 10 bases between the germline ends. Here the CDR3 reads CASSLPLPSDTQYF. As DNA, the CDR3 is TGTGCCAGCAGCTTACCCCTCCCCTCAGATACGCAGTATTTT.

The gene calls are TRBV14 and TRBJ2-3, with D possibly matching TRBD1 (7 bases). The CDR3 has 18 residues. The germline gives CDR1 SGHDN, CDR2 FVKESK. V lost 3 bases and J 0 bases, leaving 19 bases between the germline ends. CDR3: CASSHGGVADRSTDTQYF. The CDR3 region has the DNA TGTGCCAGCAGCCACGGGGGTGTTGCGGACAGGAGCACAGATACGCAGTATTTT. Full variable domain (missing parts from reference TRBV14 and TRBJ2-3): EAGVTQFPSHSVIEKGQTVTLRCDPISGHDNLYWYRRVMGKEIKFLLHFVKESKQDESGMPNNRFLAERTGGTYSTLKVQPAELEDSGVYFCASSHGGVADRSTDTQYFGPGTRLTVL.

The chain carries TRBV7-2 and TRBJ1-5, with 8 bases identical to TRBD1. V was pared by 5 bases and J by 1 base, with 7 bases of the junction left unmatched. The V gene's germline CDR1 is SGHTA and CDR2 FQGNSA. The length of the CDR3 is 16 residues. Written as DNA, the CDR3 is TGTGCCAGCAGCGCGCCGGGACAGGCGAGCAATCAGCCCCAGCATTTT. Its protein is CASSAPGQASNQPQHF.

The chain has TRBV9 and TRBJ2-1, with D perhaps TRBD2 (5 bases). The V end was cut by 3 bases, the J end by 8 bases, with 18 bases between. The length of the CDR3 is 15 residues. Germline assignment: CDR1 SGDLS and CDR2 YYNGEE. In DNA, the CDR3 is TGTGCCAGCAGCGACTCCGCGGGTTTAAGGGATGAGCAGTTCTTC. Translating gives CASSDSAGLRDEQFF.

The V and J genes are TRBV14 and TRBJ2-3, with 8 positions matching TRBD2. CDR3 size: 15 residues. Germline assignment: CDR1 SGHDN and CDR2 FVKESK. V was clipped by 10 bases and J by 8 bases; unmatched bases: 17. CDR3 protein: CAKPRSPRGGRTQYF. Here the CDR3 DNA reads TGTGCCAAACCGAGGTCCCCCCGGGGGGGACGTACGCAGTATTTT.

This sequence joins TRBV29-1 and TRBJ2-3, with a weak D call TRBD2 (5 bases). Germline lookup yields CDR1 SQVTM and CDR2 ANQGSEA. V gave up 3 bases and J gave up 2 bases, with 6 bases separating them. The CDR3 consists of 12 residues. The DNA for the CDR3 is TGCAGCGTTGAGGAGGACACAGATACGCAGTATTTT. Protein sequence: CSVEEDTDTQYF.

The V call is TRBV12-3 or TRBV12-4, the J call TRBJ2-7; tentatively, D is TRBD1 (6 bases). This CDR3 is 13 amino acids long. Trimming removed 3 bases from V and 2 bases from J, with 8 bases in between. CDR3: CASSFQGPYEQYF. The CDR3 bases are TGTGCCAGCAGTTTTCAGGGGCCCTACGAGCAGTACTTC.

The J gene is TRBJ2-1, the V gene TRBV9; unclear D gene. This CDR3 comprises 12 residues. Germline V gene data show CDR1 as SGDLS and CDR2 as YYNGEE. The V gene lost 3 bases and the J gene lost 4 bases, with 5 bases spanning the gap. DNA of the CDR3: TGTGCCAGCAGCGCCTCTTACAATGAGCAGTTCTTC. Protein product: CASSASYNEQFF.

The rearrangement uses TRBV4-1 and TRBJ2-1; tentatively, D is TRBD1 or TRBD2 (5 bases each). Germline CDR1 MGHRA, CDR2 YSYEKL. The CDR3 consists of 14 residues. The ends were cut back, 1 base at V and 9 bases at J, with 13 bases in the middle. CDR3 DNA: TGCGCCAGCAGCCAAGGATTGGGACCGGGTGAGCAGTTCTTC. Encoded protein: CASSQGLGPGEQFF.

The chain employs TRBV5-6 and TRBJ2-5, with no clear D. CDR3 length: 14 residues. V was pared by 2 bases and J by 0 bases, with 8 bases between. CDR1 and CDR2 from the germline V gene are SGHDT and YYEEEE. CDR3 nucleotides: TGTGCCAGCAGCTTAGACCCGTACCAAGAGACCCAGTACTTC. Amino acid sequence: CASSLDPYQETQYF.